This passage covers 31 T cell receptor beta chains from one sample sequenced in a study of blood T cell repertoires in COVID-19 (dated by TCRdb to 2018 to 2021). The library was built by means of the immunoSEQ multiplex PCR assay. TCRdb's version of the immuneACCESS table is confined to in-frame rearrangements and falls short of the full clone set. An unresolved V gene accounts for under half of the shortfall where checked; the remainder is of unknown origin. In this sample the table shows 200,000 to 250,000 clones, 83% of which occur a single time. Together, the top ten hold 6.5% to 9% of the sample. The specimen sequenced was peripheral blood. All receptors derive from a woman in her fifties or sixties with acute or convalescent COVID-19.

The chain recombines TRBV2 with TRBJ2-3; 16 nucleotides match TRBD2. The CDR3 sequence is 16 residues long. J was trimmed by 6 bases and V by 8 bases; bases with no gene match: 8. Germline lookup yields CDR1 SNHLY and CDR2 FYNNEI. The CDR3 DNA reads as TGTGCCAGCGTCCCCGGGACTAGCGGGGGGGCGGATACGCAGTATTTT. Protein: CASVPGTSGGADTQYF.

Only one count was recorded for this clone. J is TRBJ1-2 and V is TRBV6-6; 8 positions agree with TRBD1. The ends lost 6 bases at V and 4 bases at J; junction bases unmatched: 10. The CDR3 is 15 residues long. CDR1 and CDR2 (germline): MNHNY, SVGAGI (reference sequence). CDR3 region: CASSHRGGDVYGYTF. The CDR3 DNA sequence: TGTGCCAGCAGCCACAGGGGGGGGGACGTCTATGGCTACACCTTC.

CDR3 loop: CASSGQYTGELFF. CDR3 coding DNA: TGTGCCAGTAGTGGACAGTACACCGGGGAGCTGTTTTTT. The J gene is TRBJ2-2, the V gene TRBV19, with TRBD1 as a possible D gene (6 bases). CDR1 and CDR2 (germline): LNHDA, SQIVND (reference sequence). The CDR3 extends over 13 amino acids. The V gene lost 5 bases and the J gene lost 3 bases, with 7 bases spanning the gap.

As DNA, the CDR3 is TGCGCCAGCAGCCGCGGACTAGCGGGAGGGTTGCAGTACTTC. Translated: CASSRGLAGGLQYF. The rearrangement links TRBV5-1 to TRBJ2-7; 15 bases fit TRBD2. Germline trimming cut 4 bases from V and 9 bases from J; bases unmatched to any gene: 5. CDR3 length: 14 residues. Germline lookup yields CDR1 SGHRS and CDR2 YFSETQ. Looking up the rest from reference TRBV5-1 and TRBJ2-7 gives the full variable domain: KAGVTQTPRYLIKTRGQQVTLSCSPISGHRSVSWYQQTPGQGLQFLFEYFSETQRNKGNFPGRFSGRQFSNSRSEMNVSTLELGDSALYLCASSRGLAGGLQYFGPGTRLTVT.

This clone appeared many times. The chain has TRBV20-1 and TRBJ2-3, with D maybe TRBD2 (6 bases). Trimming stripped 3 bases from V and 1 base from J, with 14 bases between. Germline assignment: CDR1 DFQATT and CDR2 SNEGSKA (reference sequence). The CDR3 is 15 residues long. The CDR3 is CSASDGSGGTDTQYF. For the CDR3, the DNA is TGCAGTGCTAGTGACGGGAGCGGTGGCACAGATACGCAGTATTTT.

This chain joins TRBV27 and TRBJ1-4, with TRBD1 matching 10 bases. The junction had 18 bases not matched to a gene; V was cut back by 6 bases and J by 8 bases. Germline assignment: CDR1 MNHEY and CDR2 SMNVEV (reference sequence). This CDR3 is built from 18 residues. In DNA, the CDR3 is TGTGCCAGCAGGCGTGGGACAGGGGTAGGCTCACGTGACGAAAAACTGTTTTTT. Translating it yields CASRRGTGVGSRDEKLFF.

This clone was found a few times. V and J are TRBV2 and TRBJ2-2; D is unresolved. The CDR3 has 12 residues. Between the trimmed V and J ends, which lost 6 bases and 7 bases, there was a span of 9 bases. Germline V CDR1 and CDR2: SNHLY, FYNNEI. The CDR3: CASRLEIGELFF. CDR3 DNA: TGTGCCAGCAGACTCGAGATCGGGGAGCTGTTTTTT.

V usage is TRBV3-1 (or the pseudogene TRBV3-2) and J usage is TRBJ1-2; no clear D gene. The CDR3 loop spans 13 amino acids. CDR1 and CDR2 from the germline V gene are LGHDT and YNNKEL (reference sequence). The V gene lost 0 bases and the J gene lost 8 bases, with 10 bases spanning the gap. The CDR3 sequence: CASSQDAGLGYTF. The CDR3 nucleotides read TGTGCCAGCAGCCAAGATGCGGGTTTGGGCTACACCTTC.

The chain combines TRBV28 with TRBJ1-2; 8 bases fit TRBD1. Trimming took 5 bases from V and 6 from J; bases not matched to a gene: 2. Germline CDR1 reads MDHEN; CDR2 reads SYDVKM. The CDR3 is 12 residues long. CDR3 coding DNA: TGTGCCAGCAGTACAGGGGGGGATGGCTACACCTTC. Protein product: CASSTGGDGYTF.

The rearrangement uses TRBV5-1 and TRBJ1-3; perhaps TRBD1 as D (5 bases). The CDR3 loop spans 16 amino acids. The germline V and J ends were trimmed by 1 base and 1 base, with 12 bases remaining between them. Germline V gene data show CDR1 as SGHRS and CDR2 as YFSETQ. In nucleotides, the CDR3 is TGCGCCAGCAGCTTGAACGCGGGACTATCTGGAAACACCATATATTTT. This encodes CASSLNAGLSGNTIYF.

This sequence joins TRBV11-3 and TRBJ1-5; TRBD1 agrees at 9 bases. The CDR3 has 13 amino acids. Germline V lookup: CDR1 SGHNT, CDR2 YENEEA. V lost 7 bases to trimming and J lost 11 bases; unmatched junction nucleotides: 9. CDR3 sequence (DNA): TGTGCCAGCATCCGGACAGGGGATCTCTCCCAGCATTTT. This sequence encodes CASIRTGDLSQHF.

The rearrangement joins TRBV25-1 to TRBJ2-7; TRBD2 is a possible D gene (6 bases). The CDR3 contains 12 residues. In germline, CDR1 is MGHDK, CDR2 SYGVNS. Trimming cost V 6 bases and J 2 bases, with 8 bases left between them. CDR3: CASRDYTYEQYF. The DNA of the CDR3 is TGTGCCAGCAGGGACTACACCTACGAGCAGTACTTC.

V and J are TRBV12-5 and TRBJ2-1; D perhaps matches TRBD1 (5 bases). This CDR3 comprises 13 residues. In germline, CDR1 is LGHNT, CDR2 FRNRAP. V was clipped by 1 base and J by 7 bases, with 8 bases between them. This CDR3 is CASGLAGYNEQFF. CDR3 coding DNA: TGTGCTAGTGGTTTGGCAGGGTATAATGAGCAGTTCTTC.

The chain uses TRBV5-4 and TRBJ2-3; 8 bases are a match to TRBD1. The CDR3 is 15 residues long. V was pared by 4 bases and J by 4 bases, with 8 bases of the junction left unmatched. Germline V gives CDR1 SGHNT, CDR2 YYREEE (reference sequence). DNA of the CDR3: TGTGCCAGCAGCCGACAGACAGGGGAGGCAGATACGCAGTATTTT. This sequence encodes CASSRQTGEADTQYF.

This chain joins TRBV19 and TRBJ2-7, with D perhaps matching TRBD1 (5 bases). Germline values: CDR1 LNHDA, CDR2 SQIVND (reference sequence). The CDR3 loop spans 14 amino acids. Trimming removed 6 bases at V and 7 bases at J, with 19 bases between. The CDR3 DNA reads as TGTGCCAGTAGCAGGTTGGACACCGCACGGGAGCAGTACTTC. It yields the protein CASSRLDTAREQYF.

The gene calls are TRBV6-2 or TRBV6-3 and TRBJ2-3; 11 bases map to TRBD1. Germline CDR1 MNHEY, CDR2 SVGEGT. The V and J ends lost 0 bases and 3 bases, in that order; junction bases with no gene match: 14. The CDR3 covers 20 residues. The CDR3 protein is CASSYSPTPSGQGATDTQYF. DNA for the CDR3: TGTGCCAGCAGTTACTCCCCGACGCCTTCTGGACAGGGGGCAACAGATACGCAGTATTTT.

CDR3 protein: CAWSVGTGPYEQYF. The CDR3 DNA sequence: TGTGCCTGGAGTGTGGGAACAGGGCCCTACGAGCAGTACTTC. V usage is TRBV30 and J usage is TRBJ2-7, with a weak D call TRBD1 (6 bases). V was trimmed by 0 bases and J by 2 bases, leaving 11 bases between them. Germline CDR1 reads GTSNPN; CDR2 reads SVGIG (reference sequence). The CDR3 covers 14 residues.

This rearrangement joins TRBV11-2 to TRBJ2-1, with 13 nucleotides matching TRBD2. J gave up 0 bases and V 4 bases, and 6 bases lay outside the gene matches. This CDR3 is built from 18 residues. The V gene's germline CDR1 is SGHAT and CDR2 FQNNGV. This chain's CDR3 is CASSSRGLAGSSYNEQFF. The CDR3 DNA is TGTGCCAGCAGCTCAAGGGGACTAGCGGGGAGCTCCTACAATGAGCAGTTCTTC.

DNA of the CDR3: TGTGCCAGCAGTTCCACGACTAGATGGACAGGGGGGGATCATGGCTACACCTTC. This encodes CASSSTTRWTGGDHGYTF. This chain links TRBV28 with TRBJ1-2; the match to TRBD1 covers 10 bases. Trimming at V came to 4 bases and at J to 6 bases, leaving 17 bases not matched to a gene. Germline assignment: CDR1 MDHEN and CDR2 SYDVKM. This CDR3 has 18 amino acids.

The rearrangement joins TRBV7-2 to TRBJ2-1, with 9 bases aligning to TRBD2. This CDR3 is built from 15 residues. Germline V gene sequence: CDR1 SGHTA, CDR2 FQGNSA. V shed 5 bases, J shed 9 bases, and the junction held 11 bases outside the gene matches. CDR3 coding DNA: TGTGCCAGCAGCACAAGTGGCGGGGGGGTGAGTGAGCAGTTCTTC. This codes for CASSTSGGGVSEQFF.

The chain couples TRBV5-6 to TRBJ2-1; TRBD2 aligns across 10 bases. The CDR3 loop spans 13 amino acids. The germline V gene encodes CDR1 SGHDT and CDR2 YYEEEE. After removal of 3 bases from V and 9 bases from J, the junction contained 3 bases not matched to a gene. CDR3 protein: CASSWASGSEQFF. The CDR3 bases are TGTGCCAGCAGCTGGGCTAGCGGGAGTGAGCAGTTCTTC. Filled out from reference TRBV5-6 and TRBJ2-1, the complete variable domain reads DAGVTQSPTHLIKTRGQQVTLRCSPKSGHDTVSWYQQALGQGPQFIFQYYEEEERQRGNFPDRFSGHQFPNYSSELNVNALLLGDSALYLCASSWASGSEQFFGPGTRLTVL.

The chain carries TRBV19 and TRBJ2-5, with D hard to call. CDR3 size: 13 residues. CDR1 and CDR2 (germline): LNHDA, SQIVND (reference sequence). Trimming removed 5 bases from V and 1 base from J, with 8 bases in between. The DNA for the CDR3 is TGTGCCAGTAGTCAAAGCCTCCAAGAGACCCAGTACTTC. Amino acids: CASSQSLQETQYF.

The rearrangement joins TRBV2 to TRBJ2-7; 8 bases match TRBD2. Germline loops: CDR1 SNHLY, CDR2 FYNNEI. The length of the CDR3 is 14 residues. With V trimmed by 8 bases and J by 5 bases, 11 bases remained unmatched. In DNA, the CDR3 is TGTGCCAGCGGGCCCCCGGGAGGGGCGGACGAGCAGTACTTC. Encoded protein: CASGPPGGADEQYF.

The chain employs TRBV20-1 and TRBJ1-5; D possibly corresponds to TRBD1 (6 bases). Per the germline V gene, CDR1 is DFQATT and CDR2 is SNEGSKA (reference sequence). Trimming stripped 3 bases from V and 1 base from J, with 10 bases between. The CDR3 spans 14 residues. This CDR3 reads CSASIQGSNQPQHF. As DNA, the CDR3 is TGCAGTGCTAGTATACAGGGAAGCAATCAGCCCCAGCATTTT.

The rearrangement links TRBV27 to TRBJ1-3; D perhaps matches TRBD1 (5 bases). Germline V gives CDR1 MNHEY, CDR2 SMNVEV (reference sequence). V dropped 5 bases and J dropped 0 bases, with 11 bases sitting between them. This CDR3 has 15 residues. The CDR3, as DNA: TGTGCCAGCAGTCCGTCAGGGTACTCTGGAAACACCATATATTTT. Translated: CASSPSGYSGNTIYF.

This clone was counted a few times. V is TRBV3-1 (or the pseudogene TRBV3-2) and J is TRBJ1-6, with TRBD1 as a possible D gene (5 bases). V was shortened by 3 bases and J by 4 bases, with 16 bases between the two germline ends. The germline CDR1 and CDR2 sequences are LGHDT and YNNKEL (reference sequence). The CDR3 is 17 amino acids. The CDR3 sequence is CASSQGGGAKYNSPLHF. The CDR3 DNA is TGTGCCAGCAGCCAGGGAGGAGGGGCAAAATATAATTCACCCCTCCACTTT.

The rearrangement uses TRBV18 and TRBJ2-3; the D gene is possibly TRBD2 (6 bases). The germline gives CDR1 KGHSH, CDR2 LQKENI. V dropped 3 bases and J dropped 2 bases, with 9 bases sitting between them. The CDR3 length is 14 residues. The CDR3 DNA is TGTGCCAGCTCACCGGGACTGAACACAGATACGCAGTATTTT. Translation gives CASSPGLNTDTQYF.

The chain's CDR3 is CASSSPGLAGDNEQFF. The DNA for the CDR3 is TGTGCCAGCAGTTCTCCGGGACTAGCGGGGGACAATGAGCAGTTCTTC. The rearrangement joins TRBV28 to TRBJ2-1, with 14 bases identical to TRBD2. The CDR3 length is 16 residues. With 4 bases clipped from V and 5 bases from J, the junction kept 4 bases outside the gene matches. Germline assignment: CDR1 MDHEN and CDR2 SYDVKM. Variable domain in full (rest from reference TRBV28 and TRBJ2-1): DVKVTQSSRYLVKRTGEKVFLECVQDMDHENMFWYRQDPGLGLRLIYFSYDVKMKEKGDIPEGYSVSREKKERFSLILESASTNQTSMYLCASSSPGLAGDNEQFFGPGTRLTVL.

The chain employs TRBV2 and TRBJ2-1; possibly TRBD2 for D (6 bases). Germline loops: CDR1 SNHLY, CDR2 FYNNEI. Trimming took off 5 bases at V and 4 bases at J, with 9 bases between the two ends. The CDR3 loop spans 13 amino acids. This CDR3 reads CASSSGTYNEQFF. The CDR3 DNA sequence: TGTGCCAGCAGTTCCGGGACTTACAATGAGCAGTTCTTC.

The rearrangement links TRBV2 to TRBJ1-4, with 9 bases fitting TRBD1. V shed 7 bases and J 5 bases; nucleotides not matched to a gene: 5. Germline CDR1 is SNHLY and CDR2 is FYNNEI. The CDR3 is 14 residues long. DNA of the CDR3: TGTGCCAGCACCTTTACAGGGGGCAATGAAAAACTGTTTTTT. Translating it yields CASTFTGGNEKLFF.

This sequence joins TRBV7-2 and TRBJ2-3; 7 bases line up with TRBD2. Losses at the gene ends were 1 base for V and 1 base for J; bases not matched to a gene: 2. This CDR3 has 15 amino acids. Germline CDR1 reads SGHTA; CDR2 reads FQGNSA. CDR3 residues: CASSLVGGGTDTQYF. Written as DNA, the CDR3 is TGTGCCAGCAGCTTAGTTGGGGGGGGCACAGATACGCAGTATTTT.